What follows are 9 T cell receptor beta chains derived from one specimen sequenced in a study of blood T cell repertoires in COVID-19. Only in-frame clones appear in the TCRdb table, and some are missing; sequencing was by immunoSEQ multiplex PCR. The sample lists about 370,000 clones, around 90% seen once, with 6.5% in the top ten. Sequenced input: peripheral blood. These TCRs come from a man aged 18 to 35 with active or convalescent COVID-19.

The chain is built from TRBV6-5 and TRBJ1-6, with 7 bases that match TRBD1. The germline V gene has CDR1 MNHEY and CDR2 SVGAGI. CDR3 length equals 13 residues. V trimming: 6 bases; J trimming: 5 bases; junction bases outside the gene matches: 1. For the CDR3, the DNA is TGTGCCAGCAGCGGGACAGATAATTCACCCCTCCACTTT. Its protein is CASSGTDNSPLHF.

The V and J genes are TRBV5-6 and TRBJ2-5; 10 nucleotides line up with TRBD2. The CDR3 length is 16 residues. J gave up 4 bases and V 4 bases, and 10 bases lay outside the gene matches. CDR1 is SGHDT, CDR2 YYEEEE, per germline. The CDR3 protein is CASSPLLAGELETQYF. The CDR3 DNA follows: TGTGCCAGCAGCCCTCTGCTAGCGGGAGAACTAGAGACCCAGTACTTC.

The chain employs TRBV29-1 and TRBJ1-2, with a tentative D call TRBD1 (6 bases). Trimming stripped 7 bases from V and 1 base from J, with 16 bases between. Germline assignment: CDR1 SQVTM and CDR2 ANQGSEA. The CDR3 length is 14 residues. The DNA for the CDR3 is TGCAGCGCTGGACAGCCGAGAGATAACTATGGCTACACCTTC. This translates into CSAGQPRDNYGYTF.

V and J are TRBV6-6 and TRBJ2-7; 7 nucleotides line up with TRBD1. The CDR3 is made up of 13 amino acids. V lost 6 bases and J lost 2; bases outside the gene matches: 4. Germline V gene lookup returns CDR1 MNHNY and CDR2 SVGAGI (reference sequence). This CDR3 reads CASSPGTAYEQYF. The CDR3 DNA reads as TGTGCCAGCAGCCCAGGGACAGCCTACGAGCAGTACTTC.

The V and J genes are TRBV7-3 and TRBJ2-1; 9 bases align to TRBD1. The CDR3 is made up of 16 amino acids. Germline CDR1 and CDR2: SGHTA and FQGTGA. V shed 4 bases and J 7 bases; nucleotides not matched to a gene: 11. The CDR3 DNA follows: TGTGCCAGCAGCTCCCGGACAGGGGTCCGAGTAAATGAGCAGTTCTTC. Amino acids: CASSSRTGVRVNEQFF.

The genes are TRBV6-4 and TRBJ1-4, with unresolved D. Trimming took off 2 bases at V and 8 bases at J, with 9 bases between the two ends. Germline-derived CDR1 and CDR2 are MRHNA and SNTAGT. This CDR3 contains 13 residues. CDR3 sequence: CASSDREGEKLFF. The CDR3 nucleotides are TGTGCCAGCAGTGACAGGGAGGGCGAAAAACTGTTTTTT.

The chain joins TRBV27 to TRBJ2-5; 8 bases align to TRBD1. V gave up 7 bases and J gave up 5 bases; unmatched junction bases: 18. This CDR3 is built from 17 residues. Germline values: CDR1 MNHEY, CDR2 SMNVEV (reference sequence). The CDR3: CASINTRPGGFGETQYF. In nucleotides, the CDR3 is TGTGCCAGCATCAACACCCGGCCAGGGGGCTTTGGGGAGACCCAGTACTTC.

The J gene is TRBJ2-1, the V gene TRBV7-9; D possibly corresponds to TRBD2 (7 bases). This CDR3 contains 16 residues. The germline V and J ends were trimmed by 5 bases and 4 bases, with 18 bases remaining between them. CDR1 is SEHNR, CDR2 FQNEAQ, per germline (reference sequence). The CDR3 reads CASSRRRGGSYNEQFF. For the CDR3, the DNA is TGTGCCAGCAGCAGGAGGAGGGGGGGATCGTACAATGAGCAGTTCTTC.

The chain uses TRBV24-1 and TRBJ2-7; D possibly corresponds to TRBD1 (5 bases). V was pared by 0 bases and J by 5 bases, with 13 bases between. In germline, CDR1 is KGHDR, CDR2 SFDVKD. This CDR3 is built from 15 residues. CDR3 loop: CATSDLRVGRDEQYF. The CDR3 DNA reads TGTGCCACCAGTGATTTGAGGGTCGGCAGGGACGAGCAGTACTTC.